This T cell receptor (beta chain) was obtained from a study of T-cell memory formation after mild COVID-19. Background on the study: Clusters of TCRs were largely donor specific.

Germline-derived CDR1 and CDR2 are WSHSY and SAAADI. This CDR3 region has 17 residues. V shed 2 bases and J shed 0 bases, with 14 bases lying between them. TCRdb used MiXCR to reprocess the 5' RACE reads, holding one entry per CDR3 protein. The sample holds about half a million distinct CDR3 sequences, 18% seen once. Study-wide points: Day 15 to 85 contractors were CD4/CD8 balanced; later expanders leaned CD4+.

Turning to this clonotype: The antigen is undetermined. As the CDR3 is not closed by the conserved phenylalanine or tryptophan, this likely results from a read error.

The chain is built from TRBV10-2 and TRBJ2-1; D perhaps matches TRBD2 (5 bases). This receptor was taken from an adult woman who had mild COVID-19 (a few samples of this study predate the infection). Cell type and time point are not known. Input material: PBMCs or a T cell subset sorted from them (not recorded which). CDR3 sequence: CASSEEQAASSYNEQFL. The CDR3 DNA reads TGCGCCAGCAGTGAGGAGCAAGCGGCTAGCTCCTACAATGAGCAGTTCTTA.